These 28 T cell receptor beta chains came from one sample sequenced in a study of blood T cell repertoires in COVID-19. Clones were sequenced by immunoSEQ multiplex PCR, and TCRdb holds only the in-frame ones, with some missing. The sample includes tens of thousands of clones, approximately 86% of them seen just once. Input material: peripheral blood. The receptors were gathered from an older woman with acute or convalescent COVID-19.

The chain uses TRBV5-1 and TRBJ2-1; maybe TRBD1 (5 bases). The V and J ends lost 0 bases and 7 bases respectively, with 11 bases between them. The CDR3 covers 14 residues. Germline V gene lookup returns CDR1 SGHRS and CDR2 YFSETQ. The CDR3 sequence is CASSLATANNEQFF. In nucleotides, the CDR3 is TGCGCCAGCAGCTTGGCGACAGCTAATAATGAGCAGTTCTTC.

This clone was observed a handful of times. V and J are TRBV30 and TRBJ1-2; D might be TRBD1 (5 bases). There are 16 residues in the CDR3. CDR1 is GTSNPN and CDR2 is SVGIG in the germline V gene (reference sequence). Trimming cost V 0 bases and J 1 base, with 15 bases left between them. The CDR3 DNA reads TGTGCCTGGAGTGTCAGATGGGGCCCCCTTAACTATGGCTACACCTTC. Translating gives CAWSVRWGPLNYGYTF.

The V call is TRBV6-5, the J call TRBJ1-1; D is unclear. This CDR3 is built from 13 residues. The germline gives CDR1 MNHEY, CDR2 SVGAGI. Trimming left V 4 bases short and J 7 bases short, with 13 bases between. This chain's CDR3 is CASSLVRRDEAFF. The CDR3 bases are TGTGCCAGCAGTTTAGTCAGGAGGGATGAAGCTTTCTTT.

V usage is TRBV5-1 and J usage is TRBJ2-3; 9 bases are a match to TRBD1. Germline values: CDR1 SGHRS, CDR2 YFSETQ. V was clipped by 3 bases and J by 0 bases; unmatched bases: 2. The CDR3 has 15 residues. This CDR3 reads CASSSTGGSTDTQYF. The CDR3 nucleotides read TGCGCCAGCAGCTCGACAGGGGGAAGCACAGATACGCAGTATTTT.

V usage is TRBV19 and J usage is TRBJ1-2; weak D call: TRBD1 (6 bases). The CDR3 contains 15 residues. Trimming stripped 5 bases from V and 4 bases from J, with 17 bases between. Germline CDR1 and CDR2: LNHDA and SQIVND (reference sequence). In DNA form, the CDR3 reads TGTGCCAGTAGTTTGGGTTTCGGACAGTTCTATGGCTACACCTTC. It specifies CASSLGFGQFYGYTF.

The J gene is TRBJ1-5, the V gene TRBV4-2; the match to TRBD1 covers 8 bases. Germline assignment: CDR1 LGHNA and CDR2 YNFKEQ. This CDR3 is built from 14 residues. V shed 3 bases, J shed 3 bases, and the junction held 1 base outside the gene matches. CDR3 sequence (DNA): TGTGCCAGCAGCCAGGACAGGGTCAATCAGCCCCAGCATTTT. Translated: CASSQDRVNQPQHF.

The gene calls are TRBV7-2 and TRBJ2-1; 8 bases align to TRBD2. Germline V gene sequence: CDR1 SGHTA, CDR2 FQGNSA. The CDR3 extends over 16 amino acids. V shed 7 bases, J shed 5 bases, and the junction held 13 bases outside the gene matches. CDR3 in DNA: TGTGCCAGCACACCGGGGGGGTATGGAAAGGACAATGAGCAGTTCTTC. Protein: CASTPGGYGKDNEQFF.

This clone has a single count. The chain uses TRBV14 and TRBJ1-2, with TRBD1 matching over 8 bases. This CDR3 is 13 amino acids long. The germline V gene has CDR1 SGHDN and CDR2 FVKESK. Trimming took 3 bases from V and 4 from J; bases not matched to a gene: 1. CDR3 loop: CASSQDRVYGYTF. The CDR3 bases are TGTGCCAGCAGCCAGGACAGGGTCTATGGCTACACCTTC.

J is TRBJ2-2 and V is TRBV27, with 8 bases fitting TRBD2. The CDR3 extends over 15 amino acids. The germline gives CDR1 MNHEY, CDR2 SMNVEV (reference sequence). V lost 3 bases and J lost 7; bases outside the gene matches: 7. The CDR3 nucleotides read TGTGCCAGCAGTTTCCGCGGGAGGTCCGGCGGGGAGCTGTTTTTT. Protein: CASSFRGRSGGELFF.

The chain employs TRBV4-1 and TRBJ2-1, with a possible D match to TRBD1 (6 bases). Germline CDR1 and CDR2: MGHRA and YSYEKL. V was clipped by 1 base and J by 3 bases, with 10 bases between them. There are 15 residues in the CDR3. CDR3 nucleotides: TGCGCCAGCAGCCAAGTACAGGGCGGCTACAATGAGCAGTTCTTC. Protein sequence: CASSQVQGGYNEQFF.

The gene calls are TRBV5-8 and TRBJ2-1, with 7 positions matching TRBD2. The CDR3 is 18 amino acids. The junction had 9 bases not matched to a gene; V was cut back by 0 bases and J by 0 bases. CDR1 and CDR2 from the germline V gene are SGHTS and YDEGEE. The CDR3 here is CASSLEVSSGSSYNEQFF. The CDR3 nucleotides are TGTGCCAGCAGCTTGGAGGTTTCTAGCGGATCCTCCTACAATGAGCAGTTCTTC. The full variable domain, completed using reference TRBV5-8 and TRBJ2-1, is EAGVTQSPTHLIKTRGQQATLRCSPISGHTSVYWYQQALGLGLQFLLWYDEGEERNRGNFPPRFSGRQFPNYSSELNVNALELEDSALYLCASSLEVSSGSSYNEQFFGPGTRLTVL.

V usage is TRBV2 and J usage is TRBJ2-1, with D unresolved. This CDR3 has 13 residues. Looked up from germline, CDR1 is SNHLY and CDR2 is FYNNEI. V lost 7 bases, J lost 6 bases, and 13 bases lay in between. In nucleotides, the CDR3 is TGTGCCAGCACTCGGTATGGTTTCAATGAGCAGTTCTTC. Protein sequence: CASTRYGFNEQFF.

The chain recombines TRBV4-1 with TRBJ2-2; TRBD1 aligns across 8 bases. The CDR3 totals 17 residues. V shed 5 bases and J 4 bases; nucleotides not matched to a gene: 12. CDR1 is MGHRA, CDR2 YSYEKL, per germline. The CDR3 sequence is CASSVSPRTGGTGELFF. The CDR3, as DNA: TGCGCCAGCAGCGTATCTCCAAGAACAGGGGGCACCGGGGAGCTGTTTTTT.

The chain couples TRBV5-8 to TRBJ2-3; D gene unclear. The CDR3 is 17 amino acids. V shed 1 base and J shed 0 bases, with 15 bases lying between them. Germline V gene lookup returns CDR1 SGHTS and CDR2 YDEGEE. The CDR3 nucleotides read TGTGCCAGCAGCTTGCATATGGTAGCAACTAGCACAGATACGCAGTATTTT. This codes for CASSLHMVATSTDTQYF.

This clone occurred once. The CDR3 DNA sequence: TGTGCCAGCAGTGAACGCTCGGGGTACACTGAAGCTTTCTTT. It yields the protein CASSERSGYTEAFF. The rearrangement uses TRBV25-1 and TRBJ1-1; D is unclear. Looked up from germline, CDR1 is MGHDK and CDR2 is SYGVNS. Trimming shortened V by 2 bases and J by 3 bases, and 10 bases separated the two germline ends. The CDR3 loop spans 14 amino acids.

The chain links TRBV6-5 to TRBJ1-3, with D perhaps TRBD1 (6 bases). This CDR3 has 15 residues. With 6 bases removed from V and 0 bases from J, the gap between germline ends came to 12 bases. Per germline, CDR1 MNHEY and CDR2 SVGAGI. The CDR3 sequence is CASSRTVSSGNTIYF. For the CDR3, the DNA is TGTGCCAGCAGCCGGACAGTGAGCTCTGGAAACACCATATATTTT.

CDR3 nucleotide sequence: TGCGCCAGCAGTTTATTCACAGGAGAAAATCAGCCCCAGCATTTT. Encoded protein: CASSLFTGENQPQHF. The chain carries TRBV5-1 and TRBJ1-5, with a tentative D call TRBD1 (5 bases). The CDR3 is made up of 15 amino acids. Looked up from germline, CDR1 is SGHRS and CDR2 is YFSETQ. V lost 5 bases, J lost 4 bases, and 16 bases lay in between.

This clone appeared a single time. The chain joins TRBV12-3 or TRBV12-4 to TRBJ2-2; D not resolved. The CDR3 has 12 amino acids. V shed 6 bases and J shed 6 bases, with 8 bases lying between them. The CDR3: CASSSGSGELFF. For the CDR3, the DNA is TGTGCCAGCAGCTCCGGGTCCGGGGAGCTGTTTTTT.

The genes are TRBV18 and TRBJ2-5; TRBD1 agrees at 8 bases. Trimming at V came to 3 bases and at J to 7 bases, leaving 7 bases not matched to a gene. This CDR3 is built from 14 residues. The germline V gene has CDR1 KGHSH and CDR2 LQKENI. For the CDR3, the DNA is TGTGCCAGCTCACCGGACAGGGTTTCCGGGACCCAGTACTTC. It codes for CASSPDRVSGTQYF.

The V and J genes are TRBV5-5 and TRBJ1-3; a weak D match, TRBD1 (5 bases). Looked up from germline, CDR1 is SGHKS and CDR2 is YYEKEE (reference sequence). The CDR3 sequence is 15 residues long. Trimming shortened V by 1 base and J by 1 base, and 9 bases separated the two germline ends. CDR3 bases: TGTGCCAGCAGCTTGTTGGCAGGGTCTGGAAACACCATATATTTT. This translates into CASSLLAGSGNTIYF.

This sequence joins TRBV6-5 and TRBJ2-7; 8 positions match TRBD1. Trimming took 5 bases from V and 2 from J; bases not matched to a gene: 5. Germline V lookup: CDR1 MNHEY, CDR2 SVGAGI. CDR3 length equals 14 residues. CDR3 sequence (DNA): TGTGCCAGCAGTAGACAGGGGACAACCTACGAGCAGTACTTC. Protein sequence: CASSRQGTTYEQYF.

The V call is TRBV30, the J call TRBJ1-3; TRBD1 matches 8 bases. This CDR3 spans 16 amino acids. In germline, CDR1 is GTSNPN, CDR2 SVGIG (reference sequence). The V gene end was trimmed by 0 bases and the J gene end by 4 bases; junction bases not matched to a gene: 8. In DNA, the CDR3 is TGTGCCTGGAGTGTTCTCGGGACAGGCGACGGAAACACCATATATTTT. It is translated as CAWSVLGTGDGNTIYF.

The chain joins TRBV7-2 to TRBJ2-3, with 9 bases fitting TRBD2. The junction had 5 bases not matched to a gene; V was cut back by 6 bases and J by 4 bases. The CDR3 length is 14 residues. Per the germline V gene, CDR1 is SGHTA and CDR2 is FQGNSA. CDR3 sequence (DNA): TGTGCCAGCAGATGGCGGGGGGGACCAGATACGCAGTATTTT. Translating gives CASRWRGGPDTQYF.

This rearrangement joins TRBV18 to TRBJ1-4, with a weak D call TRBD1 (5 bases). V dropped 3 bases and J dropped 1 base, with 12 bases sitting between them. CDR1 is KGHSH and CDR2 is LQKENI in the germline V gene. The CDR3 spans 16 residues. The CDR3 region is CASSPESGVTNEKLFF. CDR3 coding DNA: TGTGCCAGCTCACCCGAGTCGGGGGTAACTAATGAAAAACTGTTTTTT.

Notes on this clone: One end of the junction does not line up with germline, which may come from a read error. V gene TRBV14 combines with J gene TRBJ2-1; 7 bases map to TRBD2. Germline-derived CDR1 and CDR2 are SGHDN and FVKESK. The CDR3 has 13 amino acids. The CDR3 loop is CASSQDTGGGSIF. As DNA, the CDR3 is TGTGCCAGCAGCCAAGATACGGGGGGAGGATCGATCTTC.

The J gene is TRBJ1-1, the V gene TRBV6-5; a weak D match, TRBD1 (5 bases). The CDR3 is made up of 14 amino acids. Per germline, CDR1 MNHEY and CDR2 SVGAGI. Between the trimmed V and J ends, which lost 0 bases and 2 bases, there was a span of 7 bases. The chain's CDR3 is CASSYSTVNTEAFF. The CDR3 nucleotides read TGTGCCAGCAGTTACTCGACAGTAAACACTGAAGCTTTCTTT.

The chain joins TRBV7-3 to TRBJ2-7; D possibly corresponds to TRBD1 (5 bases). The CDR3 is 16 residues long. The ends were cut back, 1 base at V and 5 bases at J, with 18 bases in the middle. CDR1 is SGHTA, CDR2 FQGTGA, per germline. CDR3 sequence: CASSLSARAGSNEQYF. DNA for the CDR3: TGTGCCAGCAGCTTAAGTGCTCGGGCAGGGTCGAACGAGCAGTACTTC.

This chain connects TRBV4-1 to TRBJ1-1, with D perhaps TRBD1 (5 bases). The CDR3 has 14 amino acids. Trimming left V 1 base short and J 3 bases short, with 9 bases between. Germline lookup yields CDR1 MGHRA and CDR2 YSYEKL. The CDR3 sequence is CASSQAGGDTEAFF. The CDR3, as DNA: TGCGCCAGCAGCCAAGCGGGGGGGGACACTGAAGCTTTCTTT.